The next 13 T cell receptor beta chains were all read from a single sample in a study of shared clonotypes between healthy human individuals. The repertoire was sequenced with immunoSEQ multiplex PCR; TCRdb's copy has only in-frame clones and lacks some. The sample shows about 990,000 clones, about 80% of them seen only once. The sample comprised memory CD4+ T cells from PBMCs. Subset noted: CD45RA-negative fraction. The receptors were sampled from a man between 18 and 35 years old in good health. Some clones in this sample may be carry-over from other donors' samples.

The gene calls are TRBV5-6 and TRBJ1-1; weak D call: TRBD1 (6 bases). Trimming stripped 0 bases from V and 5 bases from J, with 14 bases between. Germline values: CDR1 SGHDT, CDR2 YYEEEE. This CDR3 spans 15 amino acids. CDR3 nucleotide sequence: TGTGCCAGCAGCTTGGAAGGCCTGAGGGGGACTGAAGCTTTCTTT. As protein: CASSLEGLRGTEAFF. Based on the CDR3 plus reference TRBV5-6 and TRBJ1-1, the full variable domain is DAGVTQSPTHLIKTRGQQVTLRCSPKSGHDTVSWYQQALGQGPQFIFQYYEEEERQRGNFPDRFSGHQFPNYSSELNVNALLLGDSALYLCASSLEGLRGTEAFFGQGTRLTVV.

This clone was seen just once. The chain joins TRBV28 to TRBJ1-2; D is ambiguous. Germline V gives CDR1 MDHEN, CDR2 SYDVKM. CDR3 length: 15 residues. Trimming took off 5 bases at V and 2 bases at J, with 15 bases between the two ends. CDR3 nucleotides: TGTGCCAGCAGTCCCTGGGCAGGCTCCAACTATGGCTACACCTTC. Translation: CASSPWAGSNYGYTF.

Concerning this clone itself: One end of the junction fails to match germline, which may point to a read error. V and J are TRBV27 and TRBJ2-3; 8 nucleotides align to TRBD1. Germline lookup yields CDR1 MNHEY and CDR2 SMNVEV (reference sequence). CDR3 length: 14 amino acids. CDR3 loop: CASSLTGQALTMGF. As DNA, the CDR3 is TGTGCCAGCAGTTTAACGGGACAGGCCCTCACCATGGGTTTT.

The sample holds many counts of this clone. In the same sample, other DNA sequences code for this CDR3. The genes are TRBV15 and TRBJ2-7; D is perhaps TRBD1 (5 bases). The length of the CDR3 is 15 residues. The V and J ends lost 4 bases and 2 bases respectively, with 15 bases between them. Germline CDR1 reads LNHNV; CDR2 reads YYDKDF (reference sequence). CDR3 nucleotide sequence: TGTGCCACCAGCAAATCGCGAGGACAACCCTACGAGCAGTACTTC. This translates into CATSKSRGQPYEQYF.

This clone appeared a few times. This chain joins TRBV4-1 and TRBJ2-3; the D is unclear. The CDR3 spans 12 residues. Germline lookup yields CDR1 MGHRA and CDR2 YSYEKL. Trimming removed 4 bases at V and 6 bases at J, with 8 bases between. This chain's CDR3 is CASSPSVDTQYF. CDR3 DNA: TGCGCCAGCAGCCCAAGCGTCGATACGCAGTATTTT.

This clone has ten or more counts. The rearrangement links TRBV19 to TRBJ1-1; D not resolved. Between the trimmed V and J ends, which lost 8 bases and 0 bases, there was a span of 13 bases. Germline-derived CDR1 and CDR2 are LNHDA and SQIVND (reference sequence). The CDR3 contains 14 residues. The CDR3 coding sequence is TGTGCCAGTCGGCTTCAGGTTCTGAACACTGAAGCTTTCTTT. Translated: CASRLQVLNTEAFF.

The gene calls are TRBV5-1 and TRBJ1-2, with a weak D call TRBD1 (5 bases). The germline V and J ends were trimmed by 4 bases and 4 bases, with 14 bases remaining between them. This CDR3 is 14 amino acids long. The germline CDR1 and CDR2 sequences are SGHRS and YFSETQ. In DNA, the CDR3 is TGCGCCAGCAGCACGGGGCAGGAGTTCTATGGCTACACCTTC. Protein sequence: CASSTGQEFYGYTF.

The V and J genes are TRBV25-1 and TRBJ1-1; TRBD1 might be the D (5 bases). Trimming took 5 bases from V and 4 from J, leaving 11 bases between them. Germline CDR1 reads MGHDK; CDR2 reads SYGVNS. This CDR3 comprises 13 residues. The CDR3, as DNA: TGTGCCAGCAGTTCGAGACAGCTCACTGAAGCTTTCTTT. Residues: CASSSRQLTEAFF. Variable domain in full (rest from reference TRBV25-1 and TRBJ1-1): EADIYQTPRYLVIGTGKKITLECSQTMGHDKMYWYQQDPGMELHLIHYSYGVNSTEKGDLSSESTVSRIRTEHFPLTLESARPSHTSQYLCASSSRQLTEAFFGQGTRLTVV.

The J gene is TRBJ1-2, the V gene TRBV19; D not resolved. The CDR3 contains 12 residues. Germline CDR1 and CDR2: LNHDA and SQIVND (reference sequence). V lost 5 bases and J 8 bases, leaving 12 bases between the germline ends. CDR3 region: CASSFRLGGYTF. CDR3 coding DNA: TGTGCCAGTAGTTTCCGACTCGGCGGCTACACCTTC.

CDR3 nucleotide sequence: TGTGCCAGCAGCCAAAGGGACAGGGGGCCTGATGGCTACACCTTC. This gives the protein CASSQRDRGPDGYTF. The genes are TRBV4-2 and TRBJ1-2, with 12 bases identical to TRBD1. The CDR3 is 15 amino acids. The trim removed 2 bases at V and 6 bases at J, leaving 4 bases unmatched. Germline V lookup: CDR1 LGHNA, CDR2 YNFKEQ.

V gene TRBV28 combines with J gene TRBJ1-1; D remains ambiguous. This CDR3 comprises 12 residues. V was shortened by 4 bases and J by 1 base, with 4 bases between the two germline ends. The germline V gene has CDR1 MDHEN and CDR2 SYDVKM. The CDR3: CASSYRNTEAFF. The CDR3 region has the DNA TGTGCCAGCAGTTATCGGAACACTGAAGCTTTCTTT.

The sample holds a few counts of this clone. J is TRBJ1-2 and V is TRBV27, with 7 bases that match TRBD1. Germline values: CDR1 MNHEY, CDR2 SMNVEV (reference sequence). This CDR3 has 14 amino acids. Trimming at V came to 3 bases and at J to 8 bases, leaving 9 bases not matched to a gene. CDR3 in amino acids: CASSFTGQEGGYTF. CDR3 DNA sequence: TGTGCCAGCAGTTTCACTGGACAGGAGGGAGGCTACACCTTC.

The rearrangement links TRBV11-1 to TRBJ2-7; D may correspond to TRBD1 or TRBD2 (6 bases each). This CDR3 has 14 residues. The V and J ends lost 8 bases and 2 bases respectively, with 16 bases between them. The germline V gene encodes CDR1 SGHAT and CDR2 FQDESV (reference sequence). For the CDR3, the DNA is TGTGCCAGCCCCGGGGGCGGGATAGCCTACGAGCAGTACTTC. This gives the protein CASPGGGIAYEQYF. Drawing the rest from reference TRBV11-1 and TRBJ2-7, the complete variable domain is EAEVAQSPRYKITEKSQAVAFWCDPISGHATLYWYRQILGQGPELLVQFQDESVVDDSQLPKDRFSAERLKGVDSTLKIQPAELGDSAMYLCASPGGGIAYEQYFGPGTRLTVT.